This record concerns one TCR beta chain sequence. Its antigen remains unknown. This specimen belongs to a study of cytomegalovirus exposure and HLA in healthy donors. Study overall: Early released data had tens of millions of unique TCRs, all coming from HLA-typed donors.

CDR3 length equals 15 residues. From germline, CDR1 is LNHNV and CDR2 YYDKDF (reference sequence). V lost 0 bases and J lost 10, with 16 bases in between. The PCR was carried out with 60 Vbeta primers and 13 Jbeta primers. TCRdb keeps only in-frame clones here, not all; method: immunoSEQ multiplex PCR. This sample has around 80,000 clones, with approximately 60% found just once. Points from the study as a whole: Highest at DRB1 and lowest at HLA-C, TCR association rates differed among HLA loci in a later analysis. Trimming of TCR beta V- and J-genes showed a link, identified in a later analysis, to a missense DCLRE1C variant.

The sample consisted of PBMCs. The receptor was isolated from a male donor in good health and CMV-seropositive. The chain carries TRBV15 and TRBJ2-1; a weak D match, TRBD1 (7 bases). The CDR3: CATSRDLPRGVEQFF. For the CDR3, the DNA is TGTGCCACCAGCAGAGATCTGCCCAGGGGGGTGGAGCAGTTCTTC.